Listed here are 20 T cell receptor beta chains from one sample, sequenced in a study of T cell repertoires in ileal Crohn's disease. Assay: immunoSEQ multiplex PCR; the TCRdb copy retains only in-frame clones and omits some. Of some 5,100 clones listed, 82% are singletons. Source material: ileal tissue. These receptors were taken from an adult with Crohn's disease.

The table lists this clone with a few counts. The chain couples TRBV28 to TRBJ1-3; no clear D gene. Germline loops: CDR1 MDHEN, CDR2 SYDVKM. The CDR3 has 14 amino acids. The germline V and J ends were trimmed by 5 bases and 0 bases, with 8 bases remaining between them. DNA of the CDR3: TGTGCCAGCAGTCAGGATCGCTCTGGAAACACCATATATTTT. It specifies CASSQDRSGNTIYF.

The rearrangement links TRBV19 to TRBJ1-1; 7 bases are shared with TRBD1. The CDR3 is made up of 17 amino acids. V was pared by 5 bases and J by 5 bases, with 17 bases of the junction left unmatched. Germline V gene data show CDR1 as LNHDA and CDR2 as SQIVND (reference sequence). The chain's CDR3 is CASSSIGRGVFGTEAFF. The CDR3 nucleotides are TGTGCCAGTAGTTCGATTGGCAGGGGGGTTTTTGGGACTGAAGCTTTCTTT.

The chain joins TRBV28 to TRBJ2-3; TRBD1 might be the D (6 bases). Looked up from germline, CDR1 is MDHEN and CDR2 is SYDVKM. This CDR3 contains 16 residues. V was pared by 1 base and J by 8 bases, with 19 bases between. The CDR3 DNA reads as TGTGCCAGCAGTTTATCGGCAGGGGTTAGCACCGGTACGCAGTATTTT. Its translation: CASSLSAGVSTGTQYF.

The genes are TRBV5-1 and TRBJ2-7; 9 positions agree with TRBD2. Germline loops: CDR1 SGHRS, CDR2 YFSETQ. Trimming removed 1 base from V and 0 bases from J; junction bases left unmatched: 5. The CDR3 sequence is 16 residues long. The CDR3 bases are TGCGCCAGCAGCTTGAGGCCAGCGGGGGGCTCCTACGAGCAGTACTTC. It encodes CASSLRPAGGSYEQYF. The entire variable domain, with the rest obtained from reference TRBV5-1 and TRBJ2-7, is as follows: KAGVTQTPRYLIKTRGQQVTLSCSPISGHRSVSWYQQTPGQGLQFLFEYFSETQRNKGNFPGRFSGRQFSNSRSEMNVSTLELGDSALYLCASSLRPAGGSYEQYFGPGTRLTVT.

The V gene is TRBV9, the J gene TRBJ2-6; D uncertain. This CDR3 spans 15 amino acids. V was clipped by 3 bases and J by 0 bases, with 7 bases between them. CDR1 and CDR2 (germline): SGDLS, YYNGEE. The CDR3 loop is CASSEQRSGANVLTF. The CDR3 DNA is TGTGCCAGCAGCGAACAGCGCTCTGGGGCCAACGTCCTGACTTTC.

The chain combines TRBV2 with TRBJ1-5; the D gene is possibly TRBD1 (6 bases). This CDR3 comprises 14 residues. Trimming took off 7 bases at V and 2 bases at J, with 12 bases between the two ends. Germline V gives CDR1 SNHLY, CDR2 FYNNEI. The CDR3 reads CASKDSWGNQPQHF. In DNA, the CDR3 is TGTGCCAGCAAGGACAGTTGGGGCAATCAGCCCCAGCATTTT.

CDR3 bases: TGTGCCAGCAGCCGGGACAGGGGGTGGGCCAAAAACATTCAGTACTTC. Translation: CASSRDRGWAKNIQYF. The chain joins TRBV5-6 to TRBJ2-4, with 11 bases fitting TRBD1. Trimming cost V 4 bases and J 1 base; bases outside gene matches: 4. The CDR3 sequence is 16 residues long. Germline V gene sequence: CDR1 SGHDT, CDR2 YYEEEE.

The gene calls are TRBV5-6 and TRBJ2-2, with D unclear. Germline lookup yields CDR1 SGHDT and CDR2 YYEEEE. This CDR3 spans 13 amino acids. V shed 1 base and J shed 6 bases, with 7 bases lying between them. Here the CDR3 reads CASSLSRAGELFF. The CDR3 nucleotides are TGTGCCAGCAGCTTGTCTCGGGCCGGGGAGCTGTTTTTT.

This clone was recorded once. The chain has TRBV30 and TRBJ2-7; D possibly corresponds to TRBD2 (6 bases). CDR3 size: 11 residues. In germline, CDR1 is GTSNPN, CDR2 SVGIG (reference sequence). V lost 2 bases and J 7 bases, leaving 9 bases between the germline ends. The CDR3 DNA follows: TGTGCCTGGAGTCACGCGGGAGAGCAGTACTTC. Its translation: CAWSHAGEQYF.

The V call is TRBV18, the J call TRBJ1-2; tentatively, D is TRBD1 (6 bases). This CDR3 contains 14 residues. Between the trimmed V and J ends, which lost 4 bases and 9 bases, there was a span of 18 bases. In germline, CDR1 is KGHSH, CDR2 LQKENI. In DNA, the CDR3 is TGTGCCAGCTCACTGGTCCAGGGGATGTTTAGCTACACCTTC. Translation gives CASSLVQGMFSYTF. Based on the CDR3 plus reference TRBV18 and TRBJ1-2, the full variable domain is NAGVMQNPRHLVRRRGQEARLRCSPMKGHSHVYWYRQLPEEGLKFMVYLQKENIIDESGMPKERFSAEFPKEGPSILRIQQVVRGDSAAYFCASSLVQGMFSYTFGSGTRLTVV.

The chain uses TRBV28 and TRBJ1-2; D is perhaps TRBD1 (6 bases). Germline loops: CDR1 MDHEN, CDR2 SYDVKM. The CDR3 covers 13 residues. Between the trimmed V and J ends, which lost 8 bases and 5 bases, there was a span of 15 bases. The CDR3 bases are TGTGCCAGCCAAACAGGGACGAAATATGGCTACACCTTC. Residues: CASQTGTKYGYTF.

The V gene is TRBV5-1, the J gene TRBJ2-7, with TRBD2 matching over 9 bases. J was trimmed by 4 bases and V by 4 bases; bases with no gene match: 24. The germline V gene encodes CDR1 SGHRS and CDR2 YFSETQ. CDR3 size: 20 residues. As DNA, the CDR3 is TGCGCCAGCAGCCCCGAAGGCGGACTAGCGAGGGGGGAGAGTTGGTACGAGCAGTACTTC. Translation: CASSPEGGLARGESWYEQYF. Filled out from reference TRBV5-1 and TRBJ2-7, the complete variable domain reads KAGVTQTPRYLIKTRGQQVTLSCSPISGHRSVSWYQQTPGQGLQFLFEYFSETQRNKGNFPGRFSGRQFSNSRSEMNVSTLELGDSALYLCASSPEGGLARGESWYEQYFGPGTRLTVT.

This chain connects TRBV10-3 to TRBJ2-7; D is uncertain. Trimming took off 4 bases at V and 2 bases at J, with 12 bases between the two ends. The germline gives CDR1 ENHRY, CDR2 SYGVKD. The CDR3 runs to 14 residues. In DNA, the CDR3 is TGTGCCATCAGTGTTTCTAGTTCCGCCTACGAGCAGTACTTC. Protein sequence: CAISVSSSAYEQYF.

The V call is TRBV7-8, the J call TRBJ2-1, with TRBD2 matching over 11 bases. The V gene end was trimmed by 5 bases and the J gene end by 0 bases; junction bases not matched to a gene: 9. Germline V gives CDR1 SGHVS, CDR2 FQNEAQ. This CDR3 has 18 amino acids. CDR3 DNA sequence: TGTGCCAGCAGCGCCTCGGGACTAGCGGTGGTCTCCTACAATGAGCAGTTCTTC. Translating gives CASSASGLAVVSYNEQFF.

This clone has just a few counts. CDR3 protein: CASSSNYGYTF. The CDR3 DNA sequence: TGCGCCAGCAGCTCCAACTATGGCTACACCTTC. This chain connects TRBV5-1 to TRBJ1-2; D call uncertain. Germline-derived CDR1 and CDR2 are SGHRS and YFSETQ. The CDR3 spans 11 residues. V lost 3 bases and J lost 2, with 2 bases in between.

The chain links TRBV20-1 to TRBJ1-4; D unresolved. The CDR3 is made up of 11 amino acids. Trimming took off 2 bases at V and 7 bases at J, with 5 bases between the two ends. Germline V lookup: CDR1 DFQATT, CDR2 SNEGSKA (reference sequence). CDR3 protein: CSARRGEKLFF. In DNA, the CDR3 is TGCAGTGCTAGACGGGGTGAAAAACTGTTTTTT.

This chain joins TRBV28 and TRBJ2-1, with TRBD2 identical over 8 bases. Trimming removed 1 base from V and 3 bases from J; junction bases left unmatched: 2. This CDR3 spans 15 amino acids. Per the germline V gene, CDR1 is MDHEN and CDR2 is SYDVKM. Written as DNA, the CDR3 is TGTGCCAGCAGTTTATTTACTAGCGGCTACAATGAGCAGTTCTTC. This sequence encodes CASSLFTSGYNEQFF.

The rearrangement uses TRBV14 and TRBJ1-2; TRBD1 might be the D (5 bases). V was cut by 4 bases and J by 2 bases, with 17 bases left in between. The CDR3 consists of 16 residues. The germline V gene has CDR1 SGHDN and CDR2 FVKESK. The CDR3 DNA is TGTGCCAGCAGCCGGACGGTGGGGGTCAGCAACTATGGCTACACCTTC. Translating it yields CASSRTVGVSNYGYTF.

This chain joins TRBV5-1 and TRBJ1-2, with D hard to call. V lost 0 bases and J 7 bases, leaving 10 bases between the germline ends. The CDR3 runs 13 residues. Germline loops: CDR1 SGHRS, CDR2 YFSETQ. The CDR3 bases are TGCGCCAGCAGCTTGGAGCCTTCTAGTGGCTACACCTTC. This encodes CASSLEPSSGYTF. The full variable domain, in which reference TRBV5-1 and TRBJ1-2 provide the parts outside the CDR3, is KAGVTQTPRYLIKTRGQQVTLSCSPISGHRSVSWYQQTPGQGLQFLFEYFSETQRNKGNFPGRFSGRQFSNSRSEMNVSTLELGDSALYLCASSLEPSSGYTFGSGTRLTVV.

The CDR3 region has the DNA TGTGCCAGCAGCTCGCAGGGTGTGAACACTGAAGCTTTCTTT. Amino acids: CASSSQGVNTEAFF. V usage is TRBV7-9 and J usage is TRBJ1-1; possibly TRBD1 for D (5 bases). Trimming shortened V by 4 bases and J by 0 bases, and 9 bases separated the two germline ends. The CDR3 is made up of 14 amino acids. Germline CDR1 and CDR2: SEHNR and FQNEAQ (reference sequence).